A single sample is the source of the 7 T cell receptor beta chains below, sequenced in a study of read filtering for tumor transcriptome and immune sequencing. This library used roughly 0.4 ug RNA and molecular barcoded adaptors spanning alpha/delta and beta/gamma chains. TCRdb analysed the reads with MiXCR anew, one entry per CDR3 protein. The sample lists approximately 150,000 distinct CDR3 sequences; around 14% were seen once. Sequencing used a population of CD138-negative cells sorted from bone marrow. All receptors come from a donor aged 40 or over with multiple myeloma.

This clonotype was counted ten times or more. CDR3 residues: CSVAGQGARVRETQYF. In DNA, the CDR3 is TGCAGCGTTGCGGGACAGGGGGCGCGGGTCCGAGAGACCCAGTACTTC. The V call is TRBV29-1, the J call TRBJ2-5, with 12 nucleotides matching TRBD1. J gave up 4 bases and V 4 bases, and 10 bases lay outside the gene matches. The CDR3 runs to 16 residues. Germline values: CDR1 SQVTM, CDR2 ANQGSEA.

This clonotype has a count of ten or more. V gene TRBV6-5 combines with J gene TRBJ1-4; D is undetermined. The V gene lost 2 bases and the J gene lost 6 bases, with 7 bases spanning the gap. The CDR3 runs to 13 residues. Germline V gene sequence: CDR1 MNHEY, CDR2 SVGAGI. The CDR3 sequence is CASSYSGYEKLFF. The CDR3 DNA reads as TGTGCCAGCAGTTACAGTGGTTATGAAAAACTGTTTTTT.

This clonotype was recorded only once. A much larger clone sits a single nucleotide away, making a read error possible. Because the CDR3 is missing its conserved closing phenylalanine or tryptophan, this is likely a read error. The CDR3 sequence: CASTTRTGEQYL. The DNA for the CDR3 is TGTGCCAGCACCACCAGGACTGGCGAGCAGTACCTC. V usage is TRBV11-1 and J usage is TRBJ2-7; a possible D gene is TRBD2 (5 bases). The CDR3 is 12 residues long. Germline CDR1 is SGHAT and CDR2 is FQDESV (reference sequence). V was clipped by 7 bases and J by 6 bases, with 13 bases between them.

This clonotype was seen many times. V and J are TRBV6-6 and TRBJ2-1; the match to TRBD1 covers 8 bases. The trim removed 2 bases at V and 3 bases at J, leaving 3 bases unmatched. This CDR3 spans 15 amino acids. Germline CDR1 MNHNY, CDR2 SVGAGI (reference sequence). CDR3 loop: CASSYRQGIYNEQFF. CDR3 DNA: TGTGCCAGCAGTTACCGACAGGGGATCTACAATGAGCAGTTCTTC.

DNA of the CDR3: TGTGCCAGCAGCTTAGGGGGCGGGAGTAAGGAGTATTTT. Translation gives CASSLGGGSKEYF. V gene TRBV7-3 combines with J gene TRBJ2-3; the D gene is possibly TRBD2 (7 bases). CDR1 is SGHTA and CDR2 is FQGTGA in the germline V gene. This CDR3 comprises 13 residues. V was trimmed by 2 bases and J by 13 bases, leaving 16 bases between them. Complete variable domain (other parts from reference TRBV7-3 and TRBJ2-3): GAGVSQTPSNKVTEKGKYVELRCDPISGHTALYWYRQSLGQGPEFLIYFQGTGAADDSGLPNDRFFAVRPEGSVSTLKIQRTERGDSAVYLCASSLGGGSKEYFGPGTRLTVL.

Comment on this clonotype: At one end the junction does not follow the germline gene, possibly because of a read error. The gene calls are TRBV20-1 and TRBJ2-1; 8 bases map to TRBD2. The V gene's germline CDR1 is DFQATT and CDR2 SNEGSKA (reference sequence). The CDR3 runs 15 residues. The CDR3 DNA reads TGCAGTGCTAGAGCGGAGCGGGGGCGCGCCCATGAACAGTTCTTC. Its protein product is CSARAERGRAHEQFF.

This clonotype was counted at least ten times. V usage is TRBV19 and J usage is TRBJ2-1; 7 nucleotides align to TRBD2. CDR3 size: 15 residues. V lost 3 bases and J lost 4; bases outside the gene matches: 6. Germline CDR1 reads LNHDA; CDR2 reads SQIVND (reference sequence). CDR3 region: CASSISASGYNEQFF. In DNA form, the CDR3 reads TGTGCCAGTAGTATTTCGGCTAGCGGTTACAATGAGCAGTTCTTC.